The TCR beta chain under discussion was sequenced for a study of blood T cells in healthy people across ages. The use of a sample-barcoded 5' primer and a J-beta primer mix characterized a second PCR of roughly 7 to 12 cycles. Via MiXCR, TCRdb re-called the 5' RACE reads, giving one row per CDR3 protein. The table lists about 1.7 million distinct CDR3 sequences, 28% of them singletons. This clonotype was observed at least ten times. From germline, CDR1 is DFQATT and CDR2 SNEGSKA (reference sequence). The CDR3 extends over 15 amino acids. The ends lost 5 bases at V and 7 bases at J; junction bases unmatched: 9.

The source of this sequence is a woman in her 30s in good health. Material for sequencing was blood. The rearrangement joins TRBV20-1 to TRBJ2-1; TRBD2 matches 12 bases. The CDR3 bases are TGCAGTGCTTCCCGACTAGCGGGAGTCAGGAATGAGCAGTTCTTC. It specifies CSASRLAGVRNEQFF.